The clone carrying this T cell receptor beta chain has ten or more counts. The data stem from a study of T-cell memory formation after mild COVID-19. The authors produced TCR alpha and TCR beta cDNA libraries with sample barcodes and UMIs by 5'RACE using constant-segment primers. Each CDR3 protein gets one entry after TCRdb re-called the 5' RACE reads with MiXCR. The sample records some 290,000 distinct CDR3 sequences, about 16% being singletons. Trimming took 3 bases from V and 3 from J; bases not matched to a gene: 0. The CDR3 covers 14 residues. Germline CDR1 reads MGHDK; CDR2 reads SYGVNS. The receptor's source is a man younger than 30 who had mild COVID-19 (a few samples of this study predate the infection). Cell type and time point are not known. The chain employs TRBV25-1 and TRBJ2-2; 8 nucleotides line up with TRBD1. Sequencing was done on a sample of PBMCs or a T cell subset sorted from them (not recorded which). CDR3 sequence reads: CASSDRGHTGELFF. CDR3 in DNA: TGTGCCAGCAGTGACAGGGGGCACACCGGGGAGCTGTTTTTT.